This T cell receptor beta chain was profiled in a study of shared clonotypes between healthy human individuals. Comments on this clone: Its antigen is not identified.

As defined, naive CD8 cells were CD45RO-negative and positively selected for CCR7, with terminally differentiated effector memory CD45RA+ cells excluded. Germline V gene data show CDR1 as SNHLY and CDR2 as FYNNEI. Trimming cost V 8 bases and J 8 bases, with 16 bases left between them. The CDR3 has 13 residues. Sequencing used immunoSEQ multiplex PCR; TCRdb keeps in-frame clones, though not all of them. Of roughly 2.1 million clones listed, roughly 91% are singletons. Findings and caveats of the study: Richness estimates generally favored naive over memory subsets.

The chain has TRBV2 and TRBJ1-5; D may be TRBD1 (6 bases). The sample consisted of naive CD8+ T cells from PBMCs. The sequence derives from a man younger than 35 in good health. Some clones in this sample may be carry-over from other donors' samples. CDR3: CASWDTRAEPQHF. CDR3 nucleotide sequence: TGTGCCAGCTGGGACACCCGGGCGGAGCCCCAGCATTTT. Supplemented by reference TRBV2 and TRBJ1-5, the full variable domain reads EPEVTQTPSHQVTQMGQEVILRCVPISNHLYFYWYRQILGQKVEFLVSFYNNEISEKSEIFDDQFSVERPDGSNFTLKIRSTKLEDSAMYFCASWDTRAEPQHFGDGTRLSIL.